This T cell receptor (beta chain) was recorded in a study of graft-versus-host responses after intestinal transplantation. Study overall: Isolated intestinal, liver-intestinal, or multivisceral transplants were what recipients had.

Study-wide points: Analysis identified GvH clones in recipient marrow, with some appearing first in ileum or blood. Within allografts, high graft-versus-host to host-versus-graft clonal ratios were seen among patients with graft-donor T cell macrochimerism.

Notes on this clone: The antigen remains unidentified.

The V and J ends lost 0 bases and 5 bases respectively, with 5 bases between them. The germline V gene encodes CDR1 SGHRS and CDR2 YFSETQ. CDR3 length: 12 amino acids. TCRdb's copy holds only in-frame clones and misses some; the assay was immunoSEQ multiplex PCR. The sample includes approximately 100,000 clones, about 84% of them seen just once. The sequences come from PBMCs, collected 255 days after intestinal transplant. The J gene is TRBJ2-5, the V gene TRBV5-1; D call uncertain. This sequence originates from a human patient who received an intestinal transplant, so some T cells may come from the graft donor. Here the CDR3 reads CASSLDWETQYF. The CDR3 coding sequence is TGCGCCAGCAGCTTGGATTGGGAGACCCAGTACTTC. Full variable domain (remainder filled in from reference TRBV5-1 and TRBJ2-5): KAGVTQTPRYLIKTRGQQVTLSCSPISGHRSVSWYQQTPGQGLQFLFEYFSETQRNKGNFPGRFSGRQFSNSRSEMNVSTLELGDSALYLCASSLDWETQYFGPGTRLLVL.